Included here is one TCR beta chain sequence, with context. Antigen: not known. The data were obtained in a study of radiation and T cells in renal cell carcinoma. On the study more broadly: Nephrectomy followed 15 Gy stereotactic body radiation by 4 weeks.

Germline CDR1 SGHRS, CDR2 YFSETQ. CDR3 length: 15 residues. The trim removed 4 bases at V and 3 bases at J, leaving 4 bases unmatched. Produced via immunoSEQ multiplex PCR; TCRdb's table is partial and in-frame only. The table has 100,000 to 150,000 clones, 80% to 85% seen once. Time point specified: baseline pretreatment blood. This sample's treatment: 15 Gy SBRT to primary tumor, nephrectomy 4 weeks later. Serial blood draws occurred at baseline and 2 and 4 weeks post-SBRT. Study results and caveats: Without pretreatment biopsies, baseline tumor clonotype presence was undetermined. In blood, top tumor clones expanded by 2 weeks, shrinking by 4.

The clonotype originates from a woman aged 55 to 70 with renal cell carcinoma. The chain carries TRBV5-1 and TRBJ2-2; 9 bases align to TRBD1. The sample consisted of blood, taken from a patient whose treatment included radiotherapy and nephrectomy. DNA of the CDR3: TGCGCCAGCAGCCTTAGGGACAGGGACACCGGGGAGCTGTTTTTT. Amino acids: CASSLRDRDTGELFF.